A single sample is the source of the 19 T cell receptor beta chains below, sequenced in a study of cytomegalovirus exposure and HLA in healthy donors. The PCR had 60 Vbeta and 13 Jbeta primers. Only in-frame clones appear in the TCRdb table, and some are missing; sequencing was by immunoSEQ multiplex PCR. Here the sample spans 95,000 to 100,000 clones, approximately 79% being singletons. Material for sequencing was PBMCs. The receptors were gathered from a woman aged 55-69 years in good health and CMV-seropositive.

V gene TRBV7-2 combines with J gene TRBJ1-2; 7 positions match TRBD1. This CDR3 contains 15 residues. V dropped 5 bases and J dropped 7; count of bases not matched to a gene: 13. Germline V gives CDR1 SGHTA, CDR2 FQGNSA. The CDR3 DNA follows: TGTGCCAGCAGCCCCCCCGGCGACAGGGTTTTTGGCTACACCTTC. Translation: CASSPPGDRVFGYTF.

The chain couples TRBV30 to TRBJ1-5; D remains ambiguous. V shed 1 base and J shed 8 bases, with 12 bases lying between them. The CDR3 loop spans 13 amino acids. The germline gives CDR1 GTSNPN, CDR2 SVGIG (reference sequence). CDR3 bases: TGTGCCTGGAGTGGGCTCGCCGGGGAGCCCCAGCATTTT. Translation gives CAWSGLAGEPQHF.

The genes are TRBV14 and TRBJ2-7; a possible D gene is TRBD2 (6 bases). V lost 2 bases, J lost 0 bases, and 11 bases lay in between. Germline CDR1 SGHDN, CDR2 FVKESK. The CDR3 consists of 15 residues. The CDR3 loop reads CASSQLGGSSYEQYF. The CDR3 DNA follows: TGTGCCAGCAGCCAACTAGGAGGGTCCTCCTACGAGCAGTACTTC.

In its sample, this clone was seen once. Germline is not matched at one junction end, which may reflect a read error. The rearrangement joins TRBV7-7 to TRBJ2-1; 11 bases map to TRBD1. CDR1 SSHAT and CDR2 FNYEAQ come from the germline V gene (reference sequence). The CDR3 runs 14 residues. The CDR3 DNA reads TGTGCTAGCAGCGGGACAGGGGGTGTCAATGAGCAGTTCTTC. Residues: CASSGTGGVNEQFF.

This sequence joins TRBV2 and TRBJ1-2; 7 bases match TRBD1. With 9 bases clipped from V and 2 bases from J, the junction kept 15 bases outside the gene matches. This CDR3 is 16 amino acids long. Germline V gives CDR1 SNHLY, CDR2 FYNNEI. CDR3 DNA: TGTGCCAGAAAAGGGGGCAGCGACGACTTCAACTATGGCTACACCTTC. Protein sequence: CARKGGSDDFNYGYTF.

This chain links TRBV7-3 with TRBJ1-2; maybe TRBD1 (5 bases). The CDR3 spans 14 residues. The germline V gene has CDR1 SGHTA and CDR2 FQGTGA. Trimming left V 6 bases short and J 4 bases short, with 15 bases between. CDR3 bases: TGTGCCAGCAGTCCTTCACCGGGGGGCTATGGCTACACCTTC. Its translation is CASSPSPGGYGYTF.

The chain links TRBV10-3 to TRBJ2-7; TRBD2 matches 13 bases. Germline V gives CDR1 ENHRY, CDR2 SYGVKD. V shed 2 bases, J shed 4 bases, and the junction held 5 bases outside the gene matches. The CDR3 loop spans 16 amino acids. The chain's CDR3 is CAISEQLAGGSYEQYF. The DNA of the CDR3 is TGTGCCATCAGTGAGCAACTAGCGGGAGGGTCATACGAGCAGTACTTC.

This clone has more than one count but fewer than ten. The rearrangement joins TRBV19 to TRBJ1-1; 7 bases agree with TRBD1. Looked up from germline, CDR1 is LNHDA and CDR2 is SQIVND (reference sequence). J lost 6 bases, V lost 7 bases, and 5 bases had no gene match. This CDR3 has 12 residues. CDR3 sequence (DNA): TGTGCCAGTATGGACAGGTTTCCTGAAGCTTTCTTT. Protein product: CASMDRFPEAFF.

The V gene is TRBV6-6, the J gene TRBJ1-6, with 8 nucleotides matching TRBD1. The germline V gene has CDR1 MNHNY and CDR2 SVGAGI (reference sequence). This CDR3 is built from 15 residues. Losses at the gene ends were 7 bases for V and 6 bases for J; bases not matched to a gene: 8. In nucleotides, the CDR3 is TGTGCCAGCACCCAAGGGACAGGTTTTAATTCACCCCTCCACTTT. Residues: CASTQGTGFNSPLHF.

The chain employs TRBV9 and TRBJ2-1, with 10 bases fitting TRBD2. The V and J ends lost 4 bases and 5 bases, in that order; junction bases with no gene match: 3. CDR1 and CDR2 from the germline V gene are SGDLS and YYNGEE. The CDR3 runs to 14 residues. CDR3 sequence: CASSTSGKNNEQFF. The CDR3 nucleotides are TGTGCCAGCAGCACTAGCGGGAAAAACAATGAGCAGTTCTTC.

The chain combines TRBV30 with TRBJ2-3, with 10 bases that match TRBD2. After removal of 8 bases from V and 5 bases from J, the junction contained 10 bases not matched to a gene. Looked up from germline, CDR1 is GTSNPN and CDR2 is SVGIG (reference sequence). The CDR3 has 14 amino acids. The chain's CDR3 is CATDIAGGGDTQYF. As DNA, the CDR3 is TGTGCCACGGATATAGCGGGAGGAGGAGATACGCAGTATTTT. Full variable domain (rest looked up from reference TRBV30 and TRBJ2-3): SQTIHQWPATLVQPVGSPLSLECTVEGTSNPNLYWYRQAAGRGLQLLFYSVGIGQISSEVPQNLSASRPQDRQFILSSKKLLLSDSGFYLCATDIAGGGDTQYFGPGTRLTVL.

The J gene is TRBJ2-5, the V gene TRBV19; 10 positions match TRBD2. Per the germline V gene, CDR1 is LNHDA and CDR2 is SQIVND (reference sequence). CDR3 length: 18 residues. V was clipped by 3 bases and J by 5 bases; unmatched bases: 15. The CDR3 spells CASSIWSSGRIRGETQYF. CDR3 in DNA: TGTGCCAGTAGTATTTGGTCTAGCGGGAGAATCCGGGGGGAGACCCAGTACTTC. Full variable domain (outside the CDR3, taken from reference TRBV19 and TRBJ2-5): DGGITQSPKYLFRKEGQNVTLSCEQNLNHDAMYWYRQDPGQGLRLIYYSQIVNDFQKGDIAEGYSVSREKKESFPLTVTSAQKNPTAFYLCASSIWSSGRIRGETQYFGPGTRLLVL.

The chain couples TRBV7-9 to TRBJ2-5; D might be TRBD2 (5 bases). Germline V gene sequence: CDR1 SEHNR, CDR2 FQNEAQ (reference sequence). V was cut by 2 bases and J by 3 bases, with 10 bases left in between. This CDR3 region has 14 residues. CDR3: CASSLWEFKETQYF. The CDR3 DNA reads TGTGCCAGCAGCTTATGGGAGTTCAAAGAGACCCAGTACTTC.

The rearrangement uses TRBV2 and TRBJ1-1; no definite D call. Trimming cost V 7 bases and J 3 bases, with 6 bases left between them. Germline V gene data show CDR1 as SNHLY and CDR2 as FYNNEI. The CDR3 spans 11 residues. As DNA, the CDR3 is TGTGCCAGCAAGAGGGACACTGAAGCTTTCTTT. It is translated as CASKRDTEAFF.

This clone was counted only a few times. In DNA form, the CDR3 reads TGTGCCAGCAAACGGGACTACAATGAGCAGTTCTTC. This translates into CASKRDYNEQFF. The chain uses TRBV2 and TRBJ2-1, with D possibly TRBD2 on 5 matching bases. V was trimmed by 7 bases and J by 3 bases, leaving 7 bases between them. CDR1 and CDR2 (germline): SNHLY, FYNNEI. This CDR3 comprises 12 residues. The variable domain in full, completed from reference TRBV2 and TRBJ2-1, reads EPEVTQTPSHQVTQMGQEVILRCVPISNHLYFYWYRQILGQKVEFLVSFYNNEISEKSEIFDDQFSVERPDGSNFTLKIRSTKLEDSAMYFCASKRDYNEQFFGPGTRLTVL.

The chain carries TRBV5-6 and TRBJ1-2; 7 nucleotides match TRBD1. The CDR3 sequence is 13 residues long. Germline CDR1 reads SGHDT; CDR2 reads YYEEEE. J gave up 5 bases and V 1 base, and 2 bases lay outside the gene matches. The CDR3 nucleotides are TGTGCCAGCAGCTTGAACAGGGGTTATGGCTACACCTTC. Its translation: CASSLNRGYGYTF.

Comment on this clone: The junction departs from germline at one end; a sequencing error may be responsible. This rearrangement joins TRBV7-7 to TRBJ2-2; D perhaps matches TRBD2 (5 bases). Germline V gene data show CDR1 as SSHAT and CDR2 as FNYEAQ (reference sequence). The CDR3 is made up of 13 amino acids. The CDR3 nucleotides are TGTGCTAGCAGCCGGAGGTTAGACGGGGAGCTGTTTTTT. Translation: CASSRRLDGELFF.

A few counts support this clone. This chain uses TRBV6-1 with TRBJ2-6; D perhaps matches TRBD2 (5 bases). The germline V gene encodes CDR1 MNHNS and CDR2 SASEGT. Trimming took off 1 base at V and 2 bases at J, with 12 bases between the two ends. This CDR3 contains 17 residues. As DNA, the CDR3 is TGTGCCAGCAGTGAAGGTTGGCGGGTTACTGGGGCCAACGTCCTGACTTTC. Translating gives CASSEGWRVTGANVLTF.

V and J are TRBV15 and TRBJ2-3; TRBD1 matches 9 bases. The CDR3 runs 17 residues. V lost 0 bases, J lost 4 bases, and 8 bases stayed unmatched. Germline V gives CDR1 LNHNV, CDR2 YYDKDF (reference sequence). DNA for the CDR3: TGTGCCACCAGCAGAGATTTGACAGGGGGGGTCTCAGATACGCAGTATTTT. It encodes CATSRDLTGGVSDTQYF. The full variable domain, rest sourced from reference TRBV15 and TRBJ2-3, is DAMVIQNPRYQVTQFGKPVTLSCSQTLNHNVMYWYQQKSSQAPKLLFHYYDKDFNNEADTPDNFQSRRPNTSFCFLDIRSPGLGDTAMYLCATSRDLTGGVSDTQYFGPGTRLTVL.